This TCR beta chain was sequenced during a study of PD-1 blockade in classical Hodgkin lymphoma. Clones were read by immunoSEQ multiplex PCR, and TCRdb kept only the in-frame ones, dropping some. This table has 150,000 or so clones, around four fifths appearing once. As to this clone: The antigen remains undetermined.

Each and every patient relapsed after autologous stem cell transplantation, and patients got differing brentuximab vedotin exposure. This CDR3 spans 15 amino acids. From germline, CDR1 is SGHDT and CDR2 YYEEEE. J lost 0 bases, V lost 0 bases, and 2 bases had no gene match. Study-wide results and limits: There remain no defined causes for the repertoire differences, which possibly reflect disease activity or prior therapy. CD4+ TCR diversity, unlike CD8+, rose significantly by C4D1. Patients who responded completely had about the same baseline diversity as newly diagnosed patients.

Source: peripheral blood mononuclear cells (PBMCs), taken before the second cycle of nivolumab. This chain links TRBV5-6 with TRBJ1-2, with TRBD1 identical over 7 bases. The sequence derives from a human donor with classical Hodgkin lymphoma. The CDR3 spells CASSLGTGPNYGYTF. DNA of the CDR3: TGTGCCAGCAGCTTGGGGACAGGCCCTAACTATGGCTACACCTTC.